Listed below are T cell receptor beta chains from one sample, sequenced in a study of blood T cells in healthy people across ages. Each CDR3 protein gets one entry after TCRdb re-called the 5' RACE reads with MiXCR. Found here are fewer than 800,000 distinct CDR3 sequences, roughly 30% of them singletons; the top ten hold 15%. Sequencing was performed on blood. Receptor source: a woman at least 80 years old in good health. The conserved cysteine and the conserved F or W are not part of the CDR3 here. Fields, in order: CDR3 length, V gene, clone size, CDR3 protein. Some rows mark clone size as missing; the rest say once, few, many or name a class of expanded clone.

13	TRBV3-1	few	ASSHSGGSKNIQY
11	TRBV10-3	few	AMQGYLGTEAF
9	TRBV11-2	many	ASSLGKTQY
12	TRBV2	-	ARGTGGNDQPQH
12	TRBV20-1	many	SAAPGTSGETQY
16	TRBV10-3	-	AIRPGQGGGHPLSEQF
12	TRBV28	many	ASRVNRDSQPQH
12	TRBV28	many	ASRSEGPRHGYT
14	TRBV12-3/TRBV12-4	many	ASTLMGREVGGEQF
14	TRBV7-2	few	ASSPSVSSYNSPLH
13	TRBV5-5	-	ASSPTTANTGELF
15	TRBV20-1	many	SARDGAGTGIYQPQH
16	TRBV10-3	-	AISYPGTVGSGANVLT
14	TRBV7-2	-	ASSAQTSGSSDEQF
14	TRBV4-3	many	ASSQDRGEGNEKLF
13	TRBV6-5	many	ASSYPGGEANGYT
11	TRBV13	-	ASSLFYQETQY